These 8 T cell receptor beta chains were sequenced from one sample in a study of T-cell memory formation after mild COVID-19. TCRdb reanalysed the 5' RACE reads using MiXCR and keeps one entry per CDR3 protein. The sample contains more than 250,000 distinct CDR3 sequences, about 17% of which appear only once. Source material: PBMCs or a T cell subset sorted from them (not recorded which). The receptors were sampled from a young man who had mild COVID-19 (a few samples of this study predate the infection). Cell type and time point are not known.

This clonotype was counted ten times or more. This chain links TRBV6-2 or TRBV6-3 with TRBJ2-1, with D possibly being TRBD1 or TRBD2 (6 bases each). There are 13 residues in the CDR3. V was cut by 2 bases and J by 5 bases, with 7 bases left in between. The germline V gene has CDR1 MNHEY and CDR2 SVGEGT. This chain's CDR3 is CASSYGGHNEQFF. The CDR3 DNA follows: TGTGCCAGCAGTTACGGGGGGCACAATGAGCAGTTCTTC.

Only a few counts were recorded for this clonotype. This chain links TRBV21-1 with TRBJ2-1; TRBD2, the table's D call, was not compared with the DNA. TRBV21-1 is designated a pseudogene. The CDR3 length is 17 residues. CDR3 amino acids: CASSQGDGGGLNNEQFF. The CDR3 DNA sequence: TGTGCCAGCAGCCAGGGGGACGGCGGGGGGCTTAACAATGAGCAGTTCTTC.

A few counts support this clonotype. The rearrangement joins TRBV12-3 or TRBV12-4 to TRBJ2-2, with D uncertain. Trimming removed 8 bases at V and 6 bases at J, with 10 bases between. CDR3 size: 12 residues. The CDR3 reads CASARRAGELFF. The CDR3 region has the DNA TGTGCCAGCGCCCGTAGGGCCGGGGAGCTGTTTTTT.

The chain links TRBV5-5 to TRBJ1-3; unclear D gene. V lost 5 bases, J lost 0 bases, and 9 bases lay in between. Germline CDR1 and CDR2: SGHKS and YYEKEE (reference sequence). This CDR3 spans 14 amino acids. The CDR3 DNA is TGTGCCAGCAGGATCAGTAACTCTGGAAACACCATATATTTT. Amino acids: CASRISNSGNTIYF.

This clonotype was detected only a few times. The chain joins TRBV11-3 to TRBJ2-3; 12 bases line up with TRBD2. This CDR3 is 17 amino acids long. Germline V gene sequence: CDR1 SGHNT, CDR2 YENEEA. The trim removed 2 bases at V and 0 bases at J, leaving 3 bases unmatched. CDR3 bases: TGTGCCAGCAGCTTACGGACTAGCGGGACTAGCACAGATACGCAGTATTTT. Translating it yields CASSLRTSGTSTDTQYF.

This clonotype was detected once. The J gene is TRBJ1-1, the V gene TRBV4-1, with 7 bases matching TRBD1. Germline V gene sequence: CDR1 MGHRA, CDR2 YSYEKL. V was pared by 3 bases and J by 1 base, with 5 bases of the junction left unmatched. The length of the CDR3 is 15 residues. For the CDR3, the DNA is TGCGCCAGCAGCCAGGGACAGATACCGAACACTGAAGCTTTCTTT. This translates into CASSQGQIPNTEAFF.

Only a few counts were recorded for this clonotype. The chain recombines TRBV7-2 with TRBJ2-7; 9 bases map to TRBD1. The CDR3 length is 15 residues. Trimming at V came to 4 bases and at J to 1 base, leaving 5 bases not matched to a gene. CDR1 is SGHTA and CDR2 is FQGNSA in the germline V gene. The CDR3 loop reads CASSSYRGQSYEQYF. The CDR3 DNA follows: TGTGCCAGCAGCTCCTACAGGGGGCAGTCCTACGAGCAGTACTTC.

This clonotype was picked up a small number of times. The V call is TRBV5-1, the J call TRBJ2-1, with 13 bases aligning to TRBD2. The V gene end was trimmed by 0 bases and the J gene end by 0 bases; junction bases not matched to a gene: 3. Looked up from germline, CDR1 is SGHRS and CDR2 is YFSETQ. This CDR3 is built from 18 residues. This CDR3 is CASSLGLAGGRSYNEQFF. The CDR3 DNA follows: TGCGCCAGCAGCTTGGGACTAGCGGGGGGTCGCTCCTACAATGAGCAGTTCTTC.